The clone carrying this TCR beta chain has more than one count but fewer than ten. The sample belongs to a study of blood T cell repertoires in COVID-19. Study-wide context: Both acute and convalescent COVID-19 samples were obtained from the United States, Italy and Spain.

Trimming cost V 2 bases and J 1 base, with 9 bases left between them. This CDR3 comprises 14 residues. Per germline, CDR1 SGHRS and CDR2 YFSETQ. Per the study methods: Using reference gene primer amplification, nucleated cell counts were estimated. Produced via immunoSEQ multiplex PCR; TCRdb's table is partial and in-frame only. V and J calls and clone size are given by that table; D and trimming were obtained from the DNA. The sample consists of over 130,000 clones, around 80% of them appearing once. The sample consisted of peripheral blood. The chain employs TRBV5-1 and TRBJ2-5; D might be TRBD1 (5 bases). This sequence originates from a man in his fifties or sixties with acute or convalescent COVID-19. CDR3 protein: CASSFQQGQETQYF. The DNA for the CDR3 is TGCGCCAGCAGCTTCCAGCAGGGCCAAGAGACCCAGTACTTC.